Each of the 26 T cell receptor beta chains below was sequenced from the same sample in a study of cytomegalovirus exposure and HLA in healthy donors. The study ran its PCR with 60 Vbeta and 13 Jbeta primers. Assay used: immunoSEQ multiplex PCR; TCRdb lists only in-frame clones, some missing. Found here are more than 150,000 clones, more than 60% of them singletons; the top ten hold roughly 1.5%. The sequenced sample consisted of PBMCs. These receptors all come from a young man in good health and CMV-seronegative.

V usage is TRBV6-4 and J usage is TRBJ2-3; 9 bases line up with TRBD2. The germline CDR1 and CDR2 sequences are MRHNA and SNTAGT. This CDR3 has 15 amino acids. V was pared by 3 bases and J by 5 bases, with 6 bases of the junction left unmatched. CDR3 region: CASSEEAGGKDTQYF. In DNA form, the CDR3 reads TGTGCCAGCAGTGAGGAGGCGGGGGGGAAAGATACGCAGTATTTT.

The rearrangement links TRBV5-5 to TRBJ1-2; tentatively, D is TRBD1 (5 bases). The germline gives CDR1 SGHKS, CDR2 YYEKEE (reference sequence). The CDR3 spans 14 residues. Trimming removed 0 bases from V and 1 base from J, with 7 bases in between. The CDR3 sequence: CASSLAGLNYGYTF. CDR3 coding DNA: TGTGCCAGCAGCTTGGCGGGACTTAACTATGGCTACACCTTC. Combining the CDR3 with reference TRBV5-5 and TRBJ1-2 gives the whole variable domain DAGVTQSPTHLIKTRGQQVTLRCSPISGHKSVSWYQQVLGQGPQFIFQYYEKEERGRGNFPDRFSARQFPNYSSELNVNALLLGDSALYLCASSLAGLNYGYTFGSGTRLTVV.

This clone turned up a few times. CDR3 coding DNA: TGTGCCAGCAGTTACTCCGGGACTAGTAACAATGAGCAGTTCTTC. It yields the protein CASSYSGTSNNEQFF. This chain joins TRBV6-6 and TRBJ2-1; 8 positions agree with TRBD2. This CDR3 has 15 residues. The germline V gene encodes CDR1 MNHNY and CDR2 SVGAGI (reference sequence). Losses at the gene ends were 0 bases for V and 5 bases for J; bases not matched to a gene: 3.

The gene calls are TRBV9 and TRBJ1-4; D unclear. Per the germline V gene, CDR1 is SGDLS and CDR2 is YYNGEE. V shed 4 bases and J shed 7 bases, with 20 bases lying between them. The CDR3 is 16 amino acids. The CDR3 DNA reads TGTGCCAGCAGCTCCAAAGACCGCCCTGGGCGTGAAAAACTGTTTTTT. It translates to CASSSKDRPGREKLFF.

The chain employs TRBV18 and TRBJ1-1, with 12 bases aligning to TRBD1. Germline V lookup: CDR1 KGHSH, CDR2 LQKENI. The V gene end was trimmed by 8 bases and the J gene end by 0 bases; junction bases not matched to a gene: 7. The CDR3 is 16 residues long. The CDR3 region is CASEGTGGRLNTEAFF. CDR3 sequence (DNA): TGTGCCAGCGAGGGGACAGGGGGCAGGTTGAACACTGAAGCTTTCTTT.

The CDR3 sequence: CASSPGQGREKLFF. The CDR3 DNA sequence: TGTGCCAGCAGTCCCGGACAGGGACGGGAAAAACTGTTTTTT. The chain joins TRBV6-5 to TRBJ1-4; 8 positions match TRBD1. Germline V gene data show CDR1 as MNHEY and CDR2 as SVGAGI. The CDR3 is made up of 14 amino acids. After removal of 5 bases from V and 8 bases from J, the junction contained 7 bases not matched to a gene.

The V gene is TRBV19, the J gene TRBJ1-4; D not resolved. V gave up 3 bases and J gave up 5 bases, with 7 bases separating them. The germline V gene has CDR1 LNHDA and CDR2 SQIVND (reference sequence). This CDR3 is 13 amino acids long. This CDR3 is CASSMRRNEKLFF. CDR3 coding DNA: TGTGCCAGTAGTATGCGCAGGAATGAAAAACTGTTTTTT.

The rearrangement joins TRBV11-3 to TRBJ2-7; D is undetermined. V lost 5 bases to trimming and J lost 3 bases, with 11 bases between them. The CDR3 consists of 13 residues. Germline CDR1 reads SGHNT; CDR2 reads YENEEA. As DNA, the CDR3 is TGTGCCAGCAGCCCCAAACCGAGCTACGAGCAGTACTTC. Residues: CASSPKPSYEQYF.

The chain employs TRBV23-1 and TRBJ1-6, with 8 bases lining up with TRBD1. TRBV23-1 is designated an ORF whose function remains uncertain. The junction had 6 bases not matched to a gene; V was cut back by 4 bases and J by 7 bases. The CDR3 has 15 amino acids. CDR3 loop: CASSPGTGPNSPLHF. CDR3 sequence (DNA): TGCGCCAGCAGTCCCGGGACAGGACCAAATTCACCCCTCCACTTT.

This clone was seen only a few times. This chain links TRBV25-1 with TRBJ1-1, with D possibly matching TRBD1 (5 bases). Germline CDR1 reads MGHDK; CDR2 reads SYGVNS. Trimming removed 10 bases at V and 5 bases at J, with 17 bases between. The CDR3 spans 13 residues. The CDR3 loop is CATVGWGGTEAFF. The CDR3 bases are TGTGCCACCGTGGGGTGGGGGGGTACTGAAGCTTTCTTT.

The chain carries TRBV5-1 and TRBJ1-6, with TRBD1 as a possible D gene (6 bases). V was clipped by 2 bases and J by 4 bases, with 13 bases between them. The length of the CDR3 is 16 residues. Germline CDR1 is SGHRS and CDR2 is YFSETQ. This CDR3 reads CASSFRTVQYNSPLHF. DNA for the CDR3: TGCGCCAGCAGCTTTAGGACAGTTCAATATAATTCACCCCTCCACTTT.

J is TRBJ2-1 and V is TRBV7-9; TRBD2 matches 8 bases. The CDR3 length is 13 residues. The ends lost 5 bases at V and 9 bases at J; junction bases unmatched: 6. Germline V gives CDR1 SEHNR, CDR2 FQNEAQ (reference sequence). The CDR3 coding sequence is TGTGCCAGCAGCCCAGGACTAGCAGGTGAGCAGTTCTTC. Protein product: CASSPGLAGEQFF.

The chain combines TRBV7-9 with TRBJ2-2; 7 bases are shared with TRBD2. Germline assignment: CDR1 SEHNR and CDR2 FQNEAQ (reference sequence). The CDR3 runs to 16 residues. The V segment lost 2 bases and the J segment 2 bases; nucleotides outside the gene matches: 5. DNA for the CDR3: TGTGCCAGCAGCTTAAGGCCTAGCGGTAACACCGGGGAGCTGTTTTTT. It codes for CASSLRPSGNTGELFF.

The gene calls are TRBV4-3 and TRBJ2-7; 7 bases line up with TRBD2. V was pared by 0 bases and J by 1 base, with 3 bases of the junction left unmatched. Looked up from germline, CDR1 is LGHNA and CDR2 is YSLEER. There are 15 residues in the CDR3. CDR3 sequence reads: CASSQDQAGSYEQYF. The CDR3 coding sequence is TGCGCCAGCAGCCAAGACCAAGCGGGGTCCTACGAGCAGTACTTC.

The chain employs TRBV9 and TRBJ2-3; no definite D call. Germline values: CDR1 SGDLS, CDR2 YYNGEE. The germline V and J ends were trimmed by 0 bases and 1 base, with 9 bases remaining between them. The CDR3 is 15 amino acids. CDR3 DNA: TGTGCCAGCAGCGTAGGCAGGAAAGGCACAGATACGCAGTATTTT. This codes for CASSVGRKGTDTQYF.

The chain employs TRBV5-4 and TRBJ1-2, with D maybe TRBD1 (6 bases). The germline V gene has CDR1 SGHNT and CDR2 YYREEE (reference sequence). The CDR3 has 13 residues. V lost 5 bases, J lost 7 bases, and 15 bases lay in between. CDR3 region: CASRPQGKGGYTF. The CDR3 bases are TGTGCCAGCAGGCCACAGGGAAAAGGTGGCTACACCTTC.

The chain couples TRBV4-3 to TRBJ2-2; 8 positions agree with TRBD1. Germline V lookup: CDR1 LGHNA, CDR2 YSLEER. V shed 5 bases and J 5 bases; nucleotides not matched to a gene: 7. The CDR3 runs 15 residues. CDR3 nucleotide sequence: TGCGCCAGCAGCTCTGGACAGGGAGGTACCGGGGAGCTGTTTTTT. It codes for CASSSGQGGTGELFF.

The CDR3 loop is CASSPQIRGEQYF. CDR3 DNA: TGTGCCAGCAGTCCCCAGATCAGGGGCGAGCAGTACTTC. J is TRBJ2-7 and V is TRBV6-5; D perhaps matches TRBD1 (6 bases). This CDR3 has 13 residues. Germline values: CDR1 MNHEY, CDR2 SVGAGI. The V and J ends lost 5 bases and 6 bases respectively, with 14 bases between them.

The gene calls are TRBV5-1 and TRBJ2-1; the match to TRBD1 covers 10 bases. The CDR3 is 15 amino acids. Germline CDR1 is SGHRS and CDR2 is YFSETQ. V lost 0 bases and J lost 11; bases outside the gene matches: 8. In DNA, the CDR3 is TGCGCCAGCAGCTTGGATGGACAGGGGGTGTTTAAGCAGTTCTTC. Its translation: CASSLDGQGVFKQFF.

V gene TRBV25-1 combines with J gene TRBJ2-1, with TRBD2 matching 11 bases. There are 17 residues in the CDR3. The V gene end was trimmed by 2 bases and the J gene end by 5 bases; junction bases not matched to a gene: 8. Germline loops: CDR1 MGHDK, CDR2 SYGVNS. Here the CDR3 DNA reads TGTGCCAGCAGTGAAGTAGCGGGAGGGCCGCGGGACAATGAGCAGTTCTTC. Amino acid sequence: CASSEVAGGPRDNEQFF.

The CDR3 DNA follows: TGTGCCTGGAGTGAGGCACCTAGCGGGGGGGGAAATGAGCAGTTCTTC. This encodes CAWSEAPSGGGNEQFF. V gene TRBV30 combines with J gene TRBJ2-1; 12 bases match TRBD2. CDR1 is GTSNPN and CDR2 is SVGIG in the germline V gene (reference sequence). CDR3 length equals 16 residues. V shed 1 base and J 7 bases; nucleotides not matched to a gene: 8.

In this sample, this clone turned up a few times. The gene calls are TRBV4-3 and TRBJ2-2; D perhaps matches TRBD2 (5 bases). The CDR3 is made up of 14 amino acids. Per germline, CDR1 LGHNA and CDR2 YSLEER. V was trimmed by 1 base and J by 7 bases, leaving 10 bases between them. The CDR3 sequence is CASSQVWGDGELFF. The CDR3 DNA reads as TGCGCCAGCAGCCAAGTATGGGGAGACGGGGAGCTGTTTTTT.

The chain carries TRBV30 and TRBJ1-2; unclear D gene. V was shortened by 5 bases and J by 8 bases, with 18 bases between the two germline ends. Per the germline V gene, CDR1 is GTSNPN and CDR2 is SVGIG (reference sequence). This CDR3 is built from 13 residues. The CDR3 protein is CAWDPLGAEGYTF. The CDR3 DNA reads TGTGCCTGGGATCCCCTAGGTGCGGAGGGCTACACCTTC. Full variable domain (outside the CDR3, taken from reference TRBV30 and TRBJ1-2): SQTIHQWPATLVQPVGSPLSLECTVEGTSNPNLYWYRQAAGRGLQLLFYSVGIGQISSEVPQNLSASRPQDRQFILSSKKLLLSDSGFYLCAWDPLGAEGYTFGSGTRLTVV.

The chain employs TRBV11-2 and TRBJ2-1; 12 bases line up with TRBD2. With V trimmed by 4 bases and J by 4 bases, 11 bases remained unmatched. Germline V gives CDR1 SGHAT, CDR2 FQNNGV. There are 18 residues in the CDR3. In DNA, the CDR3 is TGTGCCAGCAGCTCTCTAGCGGGGGGGCCCCTAATATACAATGAGCAGTTCTTC. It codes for CASSSLAGGPLIYNEQFF.

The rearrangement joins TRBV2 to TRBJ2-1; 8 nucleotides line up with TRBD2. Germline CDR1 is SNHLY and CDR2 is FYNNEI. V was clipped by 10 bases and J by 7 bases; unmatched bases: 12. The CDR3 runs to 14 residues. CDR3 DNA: TGTGCCACCTCGGCAAGCGGGAGATGGAATGAGCAGTTCTTC. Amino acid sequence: CATSASGRWNEQFF.

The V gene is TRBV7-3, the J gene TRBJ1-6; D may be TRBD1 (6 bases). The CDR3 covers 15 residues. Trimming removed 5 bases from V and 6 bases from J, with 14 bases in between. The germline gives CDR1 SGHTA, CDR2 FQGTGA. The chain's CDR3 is CASSVTGAFNSPLHF. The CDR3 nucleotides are TGTGCCAGCAGCGTGACAGGCGCCTTTAATTCACCCCTCCACTTT.